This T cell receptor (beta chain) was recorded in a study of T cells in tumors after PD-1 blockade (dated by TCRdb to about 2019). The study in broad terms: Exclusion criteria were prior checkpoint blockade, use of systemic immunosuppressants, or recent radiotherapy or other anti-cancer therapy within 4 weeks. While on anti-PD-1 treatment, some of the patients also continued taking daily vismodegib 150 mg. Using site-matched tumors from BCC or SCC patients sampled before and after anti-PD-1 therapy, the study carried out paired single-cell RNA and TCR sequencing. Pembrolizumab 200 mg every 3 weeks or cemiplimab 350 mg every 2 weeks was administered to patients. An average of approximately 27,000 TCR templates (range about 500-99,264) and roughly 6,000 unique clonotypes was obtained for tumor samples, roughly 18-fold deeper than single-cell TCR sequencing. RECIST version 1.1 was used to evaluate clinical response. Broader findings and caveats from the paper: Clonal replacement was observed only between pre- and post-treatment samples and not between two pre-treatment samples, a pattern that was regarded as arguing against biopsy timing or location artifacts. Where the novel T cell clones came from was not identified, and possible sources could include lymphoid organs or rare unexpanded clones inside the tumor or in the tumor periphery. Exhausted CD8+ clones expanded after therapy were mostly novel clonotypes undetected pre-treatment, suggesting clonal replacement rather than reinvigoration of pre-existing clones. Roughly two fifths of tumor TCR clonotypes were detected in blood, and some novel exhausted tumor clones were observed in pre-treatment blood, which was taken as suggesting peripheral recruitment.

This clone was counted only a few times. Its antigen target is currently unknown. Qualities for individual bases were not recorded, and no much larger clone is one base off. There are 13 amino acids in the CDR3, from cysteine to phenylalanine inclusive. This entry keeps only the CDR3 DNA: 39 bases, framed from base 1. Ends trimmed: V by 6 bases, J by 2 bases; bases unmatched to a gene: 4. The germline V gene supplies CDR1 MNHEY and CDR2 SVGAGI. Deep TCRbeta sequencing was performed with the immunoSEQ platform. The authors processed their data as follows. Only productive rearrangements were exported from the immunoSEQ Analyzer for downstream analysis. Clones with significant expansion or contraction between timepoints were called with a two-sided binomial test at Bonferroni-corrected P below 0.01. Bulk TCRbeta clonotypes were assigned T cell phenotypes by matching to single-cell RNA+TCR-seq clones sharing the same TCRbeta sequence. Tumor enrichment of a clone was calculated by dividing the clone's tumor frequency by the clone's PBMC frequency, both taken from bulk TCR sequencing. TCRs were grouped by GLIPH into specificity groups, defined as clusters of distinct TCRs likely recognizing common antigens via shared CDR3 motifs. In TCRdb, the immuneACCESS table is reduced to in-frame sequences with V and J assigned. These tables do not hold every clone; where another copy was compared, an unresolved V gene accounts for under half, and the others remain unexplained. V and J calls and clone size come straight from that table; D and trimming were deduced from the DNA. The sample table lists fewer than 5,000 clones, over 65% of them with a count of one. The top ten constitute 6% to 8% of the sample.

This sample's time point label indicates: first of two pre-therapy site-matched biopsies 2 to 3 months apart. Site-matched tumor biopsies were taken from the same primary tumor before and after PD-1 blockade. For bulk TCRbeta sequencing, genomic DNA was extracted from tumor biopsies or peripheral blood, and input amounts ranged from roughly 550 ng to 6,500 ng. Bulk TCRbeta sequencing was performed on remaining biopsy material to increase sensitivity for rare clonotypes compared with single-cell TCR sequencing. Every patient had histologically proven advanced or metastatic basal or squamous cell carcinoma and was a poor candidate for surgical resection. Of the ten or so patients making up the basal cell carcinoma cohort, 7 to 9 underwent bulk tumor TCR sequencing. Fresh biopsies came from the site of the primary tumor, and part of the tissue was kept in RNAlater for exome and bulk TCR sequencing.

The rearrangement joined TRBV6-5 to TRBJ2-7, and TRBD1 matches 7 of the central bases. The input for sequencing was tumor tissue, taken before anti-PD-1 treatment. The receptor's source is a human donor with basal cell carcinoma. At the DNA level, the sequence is TGTGCCAGCAGCAGACAGGGCCCCTACGAGCAGTACTTC. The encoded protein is CASSRQGPYEQYF.